The rows below give T cell receptor beta chains drawn from one sample of a study of human T cells and chemical hapten exposure. One entry per CDR3 protein, called by TCRdb with MiXCR from the RACE reads. The sample has more than 50,000 distinct CDR3 sequences, 6.7% seen once. Material: whole blood, obtained in connection with sensitization to the hapten diphenylcyclopropenone (DPC). These receptors were taken from a woman younger than 45 with alopecia areata. Some clones in this sample may be carry-over from other donors' samples. The CDR3 runs from the conserved cysteine through the conserved F or W. The D gene is left open where the match is weak. Rows may omit the clone size; those that give it use once, few, many or a size class.

d_call: TRBD2
j_call: TRBJ2-1
cdr3_length: 13
v_call: TRBV29-1
clone_size: many
cdr3_nt: TGCAGCGCCCTGTTTACGCGGGGGGCCGAGCAGTTCTTC
cdr3_aa: CSALFTRGAEQFF

d_call: TRBD1
j_call: TRBJ1-1
cdr3_length: 16
v_call: TRBV12-3/TRBV12-4
clone_size: .
cdr3_nt: TGTGCCAGCAGTCCGAAGGGGCAGGGGGCCGGCACTGAAGCTTTCTTT
cdr3_aa: CASSPKGQGAGTEAFF

d_call: TRBD2
j_call: TRBJ2-3
cdr3_length: 16
v_call: TRBV30
clone_size: many
cdr3_nt: TGTGCCTGGGTTCCGGGACTACTTTTTAGCACAGATACGCAGTATTTT
cdr3_aa: CAWVPGLLFSTDTQYF

d_call: .
j_call: TRBJ1-1
cdr3_length: 14
v_call: TRBV20-1
clone_size: many
cdr3_nt: TGCAGTGCTAGTGAAGCTACGTCGGACACTGAAGCTTTCTTT
cdr3_aa: CSASEATSDTEAFF

d_call: TRBD1
j_call: TRBJ2-7
cdr3_length: 15
v_call: TRBV2
clone_size: many
cdr3_nt: TGTGCCAGCAAACCACGGGACAGCCGAGCCTACGAGCAGTACTTC
cdr3_aa: CASKPRDSRAYEQYF

d_call: .
j_call: TRBJ1-5
cdr3_length: 16
v_call: TRBV20-1
clone_size: many
cdr3_nt: TGCAGTGCTAGCCGCGCGACGGCCTATAGCAATCAGCCCCAGCATTTT
cdr3_aa: CSASRATAYSNQPQHF

d_call: .
j_call: TRBJ1-1
cdr3_length: 13
v_call: TRBV2
clone_size: many
cdr3_nt: TGTGCCAGCAGTGAGTTGGGGAACACTGAAGCTTTCTTT
cdr3_aa: CASSELGNTEAFF

d_call: .
j_call: TRBJ1-2
cdr3_length: 14
v_call: TRBV5-4
clone_size: many
cdr3_nt: TGTGCCAGCAGCTTGGGAGACGCTAACTATGGCTACACCTTC
cdr3_aa: CASSLGDANYGYTF

d_call: .
j_call: TRBJ2-7
cdr3_length: 14
v_call: TRBV7-2
clone_size: many
cdr3_nt: TGTGCCAGCAGCCCAAGGTTTTCACACTACGAGCAGTACTTC
cdr3_aa: CASSPRFSHYEQYF

d_call: .
j_call: TRBJ2-3
cdr3_length: 15
v_call: TRBV18
clone_size: many
cdr3_nt: TGTGCCAGCTCACCACTTCCCCAAGGGACAGATACGCAGTATTTT
cdr3_aa: CASSPLPQGTDTQYF

d_call: TRBD1
j_call: TRBJ1-6
cdr3_length: 16
v_call: TRBV14
clone_size: many
cdr3_nt: TGTGCCAGCAGCCAAGATCGGACAGGGGTATTTTCACCCCTCCACTTT
cdr3_aa: CASSQDRTGVFSPLHF

d_call: .
j_call: TRBJ2-5
cdr3_length: 17
v_call: TRBV5-1
clone_size: many
cdr3_nt: TGCGCCAGCAGCTTGCCACTCGGACAAGCTATCCAAGAGACCCAGTACTTC
cdr3_aa: CASSLPLGQAIQETQYF

d_call: TRBD1
j_call: TRBJ1-1
cdr3_length: 18
v_call: TRBV5-1
clone_size: .
cdr3_nt: TGCGCCAGCAGCTTGGATTTCTCTCGGACAGGGCTGAACACTGAAGCTTTCTTT
cdr3_aa: CASSLDFSRTGLNTEAFF

d_call: TRBD2
j_call: TRBJ2-3
cdr3_length: 16
v_call: TRBV5-1
clone_size: many
cdr3_nt: TGCGCCAGCAGCCCAAGAGCGGGGGGGGCTACAGATACGCAGTATTTT
cdr3_aa: CASSPRAGGATDTQYF

d_call: TRBD1
j_call: TRBJ1-4
cdr3_length: 15
v_call: TRBV15
clone_size: many
cdr3_nt: TGTGCCACCAGCGGAGGGGGGACAGGGAATGAAAAACTGTTTTTT
cdr3_aa: CATSGGGTGNEKLFF

d_call: .
j_call: TRBJ2-3
cdr3_length: 15
v_call: TRBV24-1
clone_size: many
cdr3_nt: TGTGCCACCAGTGATTCTGGCTACAGAGGGGATACGCAGTATTTT
cdr3_aa: CATSDSGYRGDTQYF

d_call: .
j_call: TRBJ1-2
cdr3_length: 15
v_call: TRBV9
clone_size: .
cdr3_nt: TGTGCCAGCAGCGTAGGTAACAGGGTGCTGGGTGGCTACACCTTC
cdr3_aa: CASSVGNRVLGGYTF

d_call: .
j_call: TRBJ2-1
cdr3_length: 13
v_call: TRBV29-1
clone_size: many
cdr3_nt: TGCAGCGTTGAGGCGAACTCCTACAATGAGCAGTTCTTC
cdr3_aa: CSVEANSYNEQFF